Below, 8 T cell receptor beta chains from the same sample are listed, as sequenced in a study of OX40 agonist ivuxolimab in advanced cancers. TCRdb's copy holds only in-frame clones and misses some; the assay was immunoSEQ multiplex PCR. The sample has around 50,000 clones, 85% seen once. The starting material was CD4+ or CD8+ T cells sorted from blood, obtained in a trial of the OX40 agonist ivuxolimab. The receptor set was obtained from an adult with an advanced solid tumor such as melanoma, head and neck, liver or kidney cancer.

V and J are TRBV11-2 and TRBJ2-5, with D unresolved. The germline CDR1 and CDR2 sequences are SGHAT and FQNNGV. This CDR3 has 13 amino acids. V dropped 0 bases and J dropped 2 bases, with 4 bases sitting between them. The CDR3: CASSLEGQETQYF. In DNA form, the CDR3 reads TGTGCCAGCAGCTTAGAGGGGCAAGAGACCCAGTACTTC.

The chain employs TRBV11-2 and TRBJ2-3; 8 bases fit TRBD2. In germline, CDR1 is SGHAT, CDR2 FQNNGV. The trim removed 2 bases at V and 3 bases at J, leaving 7 bases unmatched. CDR3 size: 16 residues. The CDR3 loop is CASSLLAGGWTDTQYF. The CDR3 DNA is TGTGCCAGCAGCTTACTGGCGGGGGGTTGGACAGATACGCAGTATTTT.

This clone was observed a handful of times. This chain joins TRBV9 and TRBJ2-3; D is possibly TRBD1 (6 bases). The V end was cut by 3 bases, the J end by 6 bases, with 14 bases between. CDR3 size: 14 residues. Germline CDR1 reads SGDLS; CDR2 reads YYNGEE. The CDR3 DNA is TGTGCCAGCAGCGAGGGACAAACTCCGGATACGCAGTATTTT. It translates to CASSEGQTPDTQYF.

The V call is TRBV5-1, the J call TRBJ1-2; D not resolved. The CDR3 runs to 14 residues. Trimming stripped 0 bases from V and 5 bases from J, with 11 bases between. Per germline, CDR1 SGHRS and CDR2 YFSETQ. CDR3 nucleotide sequence: TGCGCCAGCAGCTTGGGTATAGGAACGTATGGCTACACCTTC. It is translated as CASSLGIGTYGYTF.

A single count supports this clone. The rearrangement joins TRBV4-1 to TRBJ2-4, with D possibly matching TRBD2 (7 bases). Germline V gene sequence: CDR1 MGHRA, CDR2 YSYEKL. The CDR3 length is 16 residues. V was shortened by 0 bases and J by 7 bases, with 16 bases between the two germline ends. In DNA, the CDR3 is TGCGCCAGCAGCCAAGATTGGGAGGGGGGGCGGAACATTCAGTACTTC. It translates to CASSQDWEGGRNIQYF.

The chain links TRBV7-8 to TRBJ2-7, with 7 bases lining up with TRBD1. The germline V gene encodes CDR1 SGHVS and CDR2 FQNEAQ. The CDR3 length is 16 residues. V lost 5 bases, J lost 8 bases, and 18 bases stayed unmatched. The chain's CDR3 is CASSPVGQAGLSQQYF. The CDR3 nucleotides are TGTGCCAGCAGCCCCGTCGGACAGGCCGGGTTGAGCCAGCAGTACTTC.

This clone was seen just once. The chain links TRBV10-3 to TRBJ2-3; D might be TRBD2 (6 bases). The CDR3 extends over 15 amino acids. The ends were cut back, 3 bases at V and 4 bases at J, with 14 bases in the middle. The germline gives CDR1 ENHRY, CDR2 SYGVKD. The CDR3 protein is CAISEGDSPSDTQYF. CDR3 bases: TGTGCCATCAGTGAAGGGGACTCGCCCTCAGATACGCAGTATTTT.

This chain uses TRBV15 with TRBJ1-6, with D maybe TRBD1 (5 bases). The CDR3 covers 16 residues. Germline lookup yields CDR1 LNHNV and CDR2 YYDKDF (reference sequence). The V gene lost 0 bases and the J gene lost 10 bases, with 16 bases spanning the gap. This CDR3 reads CATSRELGEAGSPLHF. CDR3 sequence (DNA): TGTGCCACCAGCAGAGAATTAGGGGAGGCTGGGTCACCCCTCCACTTT.